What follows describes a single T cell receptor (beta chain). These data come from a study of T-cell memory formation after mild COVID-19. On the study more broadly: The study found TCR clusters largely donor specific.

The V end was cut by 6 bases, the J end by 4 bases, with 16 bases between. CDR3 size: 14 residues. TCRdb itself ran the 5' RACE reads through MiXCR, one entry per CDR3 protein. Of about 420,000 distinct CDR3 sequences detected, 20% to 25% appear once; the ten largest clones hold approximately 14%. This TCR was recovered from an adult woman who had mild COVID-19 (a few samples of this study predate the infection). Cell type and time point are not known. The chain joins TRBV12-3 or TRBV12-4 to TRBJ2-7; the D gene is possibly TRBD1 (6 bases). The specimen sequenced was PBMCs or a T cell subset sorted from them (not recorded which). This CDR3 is CASSRNRVTYEQYF. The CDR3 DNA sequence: TGTGCCAGCAGCCGCAACAGGGTGACATACGAGCAGTACTTC.